What follows is one T cell receptor (beta chain) and its context. The data derive from a study of patients and donors after allogeneic stem cell transplantation. This CDR3 has 13 amino acids. CDR1 is MNHEY and CDR2 is SVGAGI in the germline V gene. With V trimmed by 6 bases and J by 8 bases, 8 bases remained unmatched. TCRdb processed the RT-PCR reads anew with MiXCR; each CDR3 protein has one entry. Found here are some 60,000 distinct CDR3 sequences, 13% of them singletons; the top ten hold under 40%. Specimen: blood, either unsorted or a sorted T cell fraction (not recorded which). This chain uses TRBV6-5 with TRBJ1-2, with 8 nucleotides matching TRBD1. This clonotype was obtained from a human donor who was either an allogeneic HSCT recipient or a stem cell or donor lymphocyte infusion donor (not recorded which). It is not recorded whose cells these are; they may come from a transplant donor. In nucleotides, the CDR3 is TGTGCCAGCAGCTCACCCCAGGGGGCGGGCTACACCTTC. The encoded protein is CASSSPQGAGYTF.